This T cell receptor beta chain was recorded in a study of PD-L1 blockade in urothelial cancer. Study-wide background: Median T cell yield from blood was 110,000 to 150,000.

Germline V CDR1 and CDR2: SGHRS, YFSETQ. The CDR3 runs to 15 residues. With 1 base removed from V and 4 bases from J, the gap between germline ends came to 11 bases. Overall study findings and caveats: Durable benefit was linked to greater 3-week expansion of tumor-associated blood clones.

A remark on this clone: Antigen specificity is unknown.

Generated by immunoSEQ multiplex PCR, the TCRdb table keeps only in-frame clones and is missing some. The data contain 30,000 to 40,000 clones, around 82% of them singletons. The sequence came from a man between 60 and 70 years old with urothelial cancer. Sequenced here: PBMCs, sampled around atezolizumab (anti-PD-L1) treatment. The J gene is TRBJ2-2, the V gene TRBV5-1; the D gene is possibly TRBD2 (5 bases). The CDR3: CASSLLGVSTGELFF. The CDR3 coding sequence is TGCGCCAGCAGCTTGTTGGGAGTTAGCACCGGGGAGCTGTTTTTT.